This T cell receptor beta chain originates from a study of PD-1 blockade in classical Hodgkin lymphoma. TCRdb's copy holds only in-frame clones and misses some; the assay was immunoSEQ multiplex PCR. The sample includes approximately 150,000 clones, 78% of them seen just once. Following autologous stem cell transplantation, relapse occurred in every patient, and exposure to brentuximab vedotin varied. This clone was seen ten or more times. No antigen is known for it. Study-level findings and limits: Later analyses included only patients treated at least 1 year post-ASCT. No one has yet defined what causes the repertoire differences, which may be disease activity or prior therapy. Complete responders possessed baseline diversity comparable to newly diagnosed patients.

Germline V gene data show CDR1 as LNHDA and CDR2 as SQIVND (reference sequence). CDR3 length equals 14 residues. V gave up 7 bases and J gave up 7 bases, with 14 bases separating them. The source is a human donor with classical Hodgkin lymphoma. This rearrangement joins TRBV19 to TRBJ1-6; D unclear. This specimen consisted of peripheral blood mononuclear cells (PBMCs), obtained before the second cycle of nivolumab. The DNA of the CDR3 is TGTGCCAGTACCATCAGCCACAGCAATTCACCCCTCCACTTT. Amino acid sequence: CASTISHSNSPLHF.